This T cell receptor beta chain was identified in a study of metastatic and nonmetastatic thyroid tumors. Overall study: The comparison covered peripheral blood and tumor or nodule tissue in malignant and benign thyroid patients.

At least ten counts were recorded for this clone. Its antigen is currently unknown. Study findings and constraints: Compared with benign nodules, malignant thyroid tumors were reported to have significantly higher TCR beta diversity in both blood and tumor.

Authors' processing steps: In papillary thyroid cancer, a distant-metastasis classifier was built using CDR3 differences across clinicopathological groups. TCRdb re-called the PCR reads via MiXCR. TCRdb, not the original authors, processed these V and J calls. The sample records 53,000 or so clones, 20% being singletons. Germline V gives CDR1 LGHNT, CDR2 FRNRAP. The CDR3 runs 17 residues. The trim removed 1 base at V and 0 bases at J, leaving 5 bases unmatched. Treatment of any kind had been given to no patient before thyroid surgery. The chain combines TRBV12-5 with TRBJ2-3; 9 bases fit TRBD2. The sequenced sample was blood. The receptor was isolated from a female donor with papillary thyroid cancer or a benign thyroid nodule (not recorded which). Some clones in this sample may be carry-over from other donors' samples. The CDR3 is CASGLGRLAESTDTQYF. CDR3 nucleotide sequence: TGTGCTAGTGGTTTGGGTAGACTAGCGGAAAGCACAGATACGCAGTATTTT.